The 16 T cell receptor beta chains presented below share a single source sample, sequenced in a study of blood T cell repertoires in COVID-19. The repertoire was sequenced with immunoSEQ multiplex PCR; TCRdb's copy has only in-frame clones and lacks some. The sample includes tens of thousands of clones, about 74% seen only once; the top ten take 25% to 30%. The sequencing input was peripheral blood. Receptors were obtained from a woman older than 75 with acute or convalescent COVID-19.

This rearrangement joins TRBV5-1 to TRBJ2-3; a possible D gene is TRBD1 (5 bases). The germline V gene encodes CDR1 SGHRS and CDR2 YFSETQ. CDR3 size: 13 residues. Trimming took 4 bases from V and 2 from J, leaving 8 bases between them. The CDR3 here is CASSPGHTDTQYF. The CDR3 coding sequence is TGCGCCAGCAGCCCTGGACACACAGATACGCAGTATTTT.

V is TRBV30 and J is TRBJ1-2, with 7 bases identical to TRBD1. With V trimmed by 1 base and J by 2 bases, 1 base remained unmatched. CDR1 is GTSNPN, CDR2 SVGIG, per germline (reference sequence). This CDR3 has 13 residues. The CDR3 coding sequence is TGTGCCTGGAGTGGACAGGGAAACTATGGCTACACCTTC. It yields the protein CAWSGQGNYGYTF.

The rearrangement links TRBV3-1 (or the pseudogene TRBV3-2) to TRBJ2-7; a possible D gene is TRBD2 (6 bases). V lost 2 bases and J lost 0, with 14 bases in between. Looked up from germline, CDR1 is LGHDT and CDR2 is YNNKEL (reference sequence). This CDR3 has 16 residues. CDR3 in amino acids: CASSQMTGAASYEQYF. The CDR3 nucleotides read TGTGCCAGCAGCCAAATGACGGGAGCCGCCTCCTACGAGCAGTACTTC.

This chain connects TRBV25-1 to TRBJ2-7; perhaps TRBD1 as D (6 bases). This CDR3 contains 14 residues. V lost 0 bases and J lost 3, with 9 bases in between. Germline V gives CDR1 MGHDK, CDR2 SYGVNS. CDR3 nucleotide sequence: TGTGCCAGCAGTGAATATCGAGGGGGCTACGAGCAGTACTTC. As protein: CASSEYRGGYEQYF.

In this sample, this clone is medium-sized. The V gene is TRBV27, the J gene TRBJ1-2; 8 positions match TRBD1. CDR3 length equals 17 residues. V gave up 1 base and J gave up 4 bases; unmatched junction bases: 11. Germline V gene sequence: CDR1 MNHEY, CDR2 SMNVEV (reference sequence). DNA for the CDR3: TGTGCCAGCAGTTTATTCGCGGGACAGGCCGATTCCTATGGCTACACCTTC. Amino acids: CASSLFAGQADSYGYTF.

This chain uses TRBV6-5 with TRBJ1-2, with TRBD1 as a possible D gene (5 bases). The CDR3 loop spans 14 amino acids. The germline gives CDR1 MNHEY, CDR2 SVGAGI. Trimming took off 6 bases at V and 2 bases at J, with 13 bases between the two ends. CDR3 amino acids: CASRMGLKNYGYTF. The CDR3 region has the DNA TGTGCCAGCAGGATGGGACTCAAGAACTATGGCTACACCTTC.

The chain links TRBV18 to TRBJ1-4, with 7 bases that match TRBD1. Losses at the gene ends were 0 bases for V and 4 bases for J; bases not matched to a gene: 5. This CDR3 has 16 residues. Germline lookup yields CDR1 KGHSH and CDR2 LQKENI. DNA of the CDR3: TGTGCCAGCTCACCACCCGAGGACAGGTTTAATGAAAAACTGTTTTTT. Translated, it gives CASSPPEDRFNEKLFF.

This sequence joins TRBV29-1 and TRBJ2-1; D gene uncertain. This CDR3 comprises 14 residues. The germline V and J ends were trimmed by 7 bases and 1 base, with 14 bases remaining between them. Germline values: CDR1 SQVTM, CDR2 ANQGSEA. The CDR3, as DNA: TGCAGCGGGTCAAAAACGAGGTCCTACAATGAGCAGTTCTTC. Protein product: CSGSKTRSYNEQFF.

The chain has TRBV15 and TRBJ1-4; 9 bases are a match to TRBD1. The ends lost 0 bases at V and 7 bases at J; junction bases unmatched: 0. Germline V gene data show CDR1 as LNHNV and CDR2 as YYDKDF (reference sequence). The CDR3 has 14 residues. The CDR3 loop reads CATSREGQGEKLFF. The CDR3 nucleotides read TGTGCCACCAGCAGAGAGGGACAGGGTGAAAAACTGTTTTTT.

This rearrangement joins TRBV7-2 to TRBJ1-5, with D possibly TRBD1 on 5 matching bases. This CDR3 has 13 amino acids. Germline CDR1 is SGHTA and CDR2 is FQGNSA. Trimming shortened V by 1 base and J by 7 bases, and 8 bases separated the two germline ends. CDR3 in amino acids: CASSLGRGQPQHF. Written as DNA, the CDR3 is TGTGCCAGCAGCTTAGGACGGGGGCAGCCCCAGCATTTT.

In its sample, this clone was seen once. The chain employs TRBV20-1 and TRBJ2-2; no clear D gene. The CDR3 totals 13 residues. Germline-derived CDR1 and CDR2 are DFQATT and SNEGSKA (reference sequence). Trimming stripped 3 bases from V and 1 base from J, with 6 bases between. The CDR3 here is CSASAGNTGELFF. The CDR3 DNA reads as TGCAGTGCTAGTGCAGGGAACACCGGGGAGCTGTTTTTT.

V gene TRBV7-2 combines with J gene TRBJ2-7; D might be TRBD2 (6 bases). The CDR3 loop spans 15 amino acids. The germline V gene encodes CDR1 SGHTA and CDR2 FQGNSA. The V and J ends lost 4 bases and 2 bases respectively, with 15 bases between them. CDR3 residues: CASSSTTGGPYEQYF. DNA of the CDR3: TGTGCCAGCAGCTCCACAACCGGGGGACCCTACGAGCAGTACTTC.

This clone was seen just once. The chain uses TRBV28 and TRBJ2-1; TRBD2 is a possible D gene (5 bases). The CDR3 runs 18 residues. Germline CDR1 reads MDHEN; CDR2 reads SYDVKM. V was cut by 7 bases and J by 0 bases, with 22 bases left in between. This CDR3 is CASTSGWERTSSYNEQFF. DNA for the CDR3: TGTGCCAGCACCTCTGGGTGGGAGAGGACGAGCTCCTACAATGAGCAGTTCTTC. The full variable domain, completed using reference TRBV28 and TRBJ2-1, is DVKVTQSSRYLVKRTGEKVFLECVQDMDHENMFWYRQDPGLGLRLIYFSYDVKMKEKGDIPEGYSVSREKKERFSLILESASTNQTSMYLCASTSGWERTSSYNEQFFGPGTRLTVL.

This clone was recorded once. In the same sample, other DNA sequences code for this CDR3. The V call is TRBV5-1, the J call TRBJ2-3; D is uncertain. The CDR3 contains 13 residues. The V and J ends lost 1 base and 2 bases respectively, with 5 bases between them. In germline, CDR1 is SGHRS, CDR2 YFSETQ. CDR3 sequence: CASSLTVTDTQYF. The CDR3 nucleotides are TGCGCCAGCAGCTTGACGGTCACAGATACGCAGTATTTT.

The chain couples TRBV7-9 to TRBJ1-1; D unresolved. The germline CDR1 and CDR2 sequences are SEHNR and FQNEAQ (reference sequence). The CDR3 runs 14 residues. Trimming pared 4 bases from V and 10 bases from J, leaving 19 bases between. DNA for the CDR3: TGTGCCAGCAGCTCCCAGGTCCGGCAAGTTAGAGCTTTCTTT. It is translated as CASSSQVRQVRAFF.

This clone has just one count. The chain couples TRBV5-1 to TRBJ2-7; 11 nucleotides align to TRBD2. The trim removed 1 base at V and 6 bases at J, leaving 15 bases unmatched. CDR1 SGHRS and CDR2 YFSETQ come from the germline V gene. This CDR3 spans 18 amino acids. The CDR3 DNA reads TGCGCCAGCAGCTTGTACCTGACTAGCGGGATGGCAGCGGGCGAGCAGTACTTC. It specifies CASSLYLTSGMAAGEQYF.